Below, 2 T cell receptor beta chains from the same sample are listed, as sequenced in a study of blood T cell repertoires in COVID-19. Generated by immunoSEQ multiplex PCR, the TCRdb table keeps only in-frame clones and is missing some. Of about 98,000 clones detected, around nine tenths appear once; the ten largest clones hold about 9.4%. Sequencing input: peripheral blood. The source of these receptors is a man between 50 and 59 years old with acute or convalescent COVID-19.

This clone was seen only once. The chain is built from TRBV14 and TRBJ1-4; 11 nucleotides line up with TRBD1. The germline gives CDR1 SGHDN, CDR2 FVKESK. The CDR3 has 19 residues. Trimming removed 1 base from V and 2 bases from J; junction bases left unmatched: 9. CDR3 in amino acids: CASSQVPGTGGTTNEKLFF. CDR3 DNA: TGTGCCAGCAGCCAAGTCCCCGGGACAGGGGGAACGACTAATGAAAAACTGTTTTTT. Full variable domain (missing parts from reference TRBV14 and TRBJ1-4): EAGVTQFPSHSVIEKGQTVTLRCDPISGHDNLYWYRRVMGKEIKFLLHFVKESKQDESGMPNNRFLAERTGGTYSTLKVQPAELEDSGVYFCASSQVPGTGGTTNEKLFFGSGTQLSVL.

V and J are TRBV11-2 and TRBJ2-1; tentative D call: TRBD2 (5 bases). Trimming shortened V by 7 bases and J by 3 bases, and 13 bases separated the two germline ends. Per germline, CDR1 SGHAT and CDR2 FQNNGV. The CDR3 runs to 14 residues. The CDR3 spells CASTQRTVYNEQFF. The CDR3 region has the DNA TGTGCCAGCACCCAGCGGACCGTCTACAATGAGCAGTTCTTC.